The entry below describes one T cell receptor beta chain. Individuals drawn from 24 US areas were about 18 to 95 years old. Participant-given clinical history determined each cohort assignment. Two negative PCRs, clearance, or symptom resolution had been documented for recovered Cohort 3 donors. The sample belongs to a study of blood T cell repertoires in COVID-19. Overall study context: Sources were T cells, B-cell-depleted T cells, or PBMCs; the material itself was cDNA or gDNA.

TCRdb keeps only in-frame clones here, not all; method: immunoSEQ multiplex PCR. The table lists roughly 250,000 clones, more than 75% of them singletons. After removal of 7 bases from V and 7 bases from J, the junction contained 9 bases not matched to a gene. The length of the CDR3 is 15 residues. Germline lookup yields CDR1 SGHTA and CDR2 FQGNSA. The sequencing input was PBMCs or T cells enriched from blood (not recorded which). This chain connects TRBV7-2 to TRBJ2-1; the match to TRBD1 covers 11 bases. The sequence was obtained from a woman aged 45-65 years who had recovered from COVID-19. For the CDR3, the DNA is TGTGCCAGCAACCTAGGGGGGACAGGGGGTAATGAGCAGTTCTTC. Its translation: CASNLGGTGGNEQFF.